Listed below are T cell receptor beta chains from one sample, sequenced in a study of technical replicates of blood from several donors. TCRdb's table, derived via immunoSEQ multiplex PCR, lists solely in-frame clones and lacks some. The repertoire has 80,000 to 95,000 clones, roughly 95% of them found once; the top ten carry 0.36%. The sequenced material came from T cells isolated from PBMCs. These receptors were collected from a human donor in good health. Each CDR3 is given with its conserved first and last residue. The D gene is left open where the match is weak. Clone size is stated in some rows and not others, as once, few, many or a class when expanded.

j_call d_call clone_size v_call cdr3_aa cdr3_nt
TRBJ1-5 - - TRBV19 CASSSEGQLSNQPQHF TGTGCCAGTAGCTCAGAGGGTCAACTTAGCAATCAGCCCCAGCATTTT
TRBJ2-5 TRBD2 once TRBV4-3 CASSQNSLAGGETQYF TGCGCCAGCAGCCAAAACTCCCTAGCGGGAGGAGAGACCCAGTACTTC
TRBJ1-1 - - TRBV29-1 CSVEGGDQAFF TGCAGCGTTGAAGGGGGGGATCAAGCTTTCTTT
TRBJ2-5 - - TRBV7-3 CASSLIGGREGQETQYF TGTGCCAGCAGCTTAATCGGGGGCAGGGAGGGCCAAGAGACCCAGTACTTC
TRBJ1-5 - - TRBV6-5 CASSSQGNQPQHF TGTGCCAGCAGTTCGCAGGGTAATCAGCCCCAGCATTTT
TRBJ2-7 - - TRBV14 CASSQAVLFEQYF TGTGCCAGCAGCCAGGCCGTCCTGTTCGAGCAGTACTTC
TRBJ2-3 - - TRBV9 CASSRRLGDTQYF TGTGCCAGCAGTCGAAGACTGGGAGATACGCAGTATTTT
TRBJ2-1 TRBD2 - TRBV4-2 CASRSSGSSYNEQFF TGTGCCAGCAGATCTAGCGGGAGCTCCTACAATGAGCAGTTCTTC
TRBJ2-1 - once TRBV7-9 CASSSKYGSSYNEQFF TGTGCCAGCAGCAGCAAATACGGGAGCTCCTACAATGAGCAGTTCTTC
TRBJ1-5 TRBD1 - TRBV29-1 CSVGSDRANQPQHF TGCAGCGTTGGGTCTGACAGGGCTAATCAGCCCCAGCATTTT
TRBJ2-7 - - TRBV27 CASSPSSSFSYEQYF TGTGCCAGCAGTCCGAGTTCCTCCTTTTCCTACGAGCAGTACTTC